This T cell receptor beta chain was identified in a study of graft-versus-host responses after intestinal transplantation. The CDR3 runs 14 residues. Germline CDR1 is KGHSH and CDR2 is LQKENI. V lost 3 bases and J 0 bases, leaving 8 bases between the germline ends. A note on this clone: The antigen remains undetermined.

Study results and caveats: Subjects displaying graft-donor T cell macrochimerism possessed elevated graft-versus-host to host-versus-graft clonal ratios inside allografts.

Assay: immunoSEQ multiplex PCR; the TCRdb copy retains only in-frame clones and omits some. This sample carries about 120,000 clones, about nine tenths of them seen once, and the ten largest clones take about 0.18%. The TCR originated in a human donor who received an intestinal transplant. The rearrangement joins TRBV18 to TRBJ1-2; D unresolved. The sequenced sample was unstimulated CD4+ T cells sorted from spleen or lymph node cells, obtained before intestinal transplant. CDR3 sequence (DNA): TGTGCCAGCTCACCGGTTGCAGCTAACTATGGCTACACCTTC. Its translation is CASSPVAANYGYTF.